These 27 T cell receptor beta chains were sequenced from one sample in a study of T cell responses to AZD1222 COVID-19 vaccine. The assay was immunoSEQ multiplex PCR, and TCRdb's table has in-frame clones only and misses some. The top ten clones hold about 2.9% of a sample with 75,000 to 100,000 clones, around 87% of them seen once. Sequenced material: peripheral blood, taken on day 0 of AZD1222 vaccination. All receptors come from an adult in good health.

The rearrangement joins TRBV7-9 to TRBJ1-2; no clear D. Deletions cut 5 bases from V and 5 bases from J, with 9 bases between. Per the germline V gene, CDR1 is SEHNR and CDR2 is FQNEAQ (reference sequence). The CDR3 is made up of 12 amino acids. CDR3 sequence (DNA): TGTGCCAGCAGCCAGACCGGGTATGGCTACACCTTC. The encoded protein is CASSQTGYGYTF.

The chain links TRBV27 to TRBJ2-1; 7 bases are a match to TRBD2. The CDR3 contains 16 residues. Germline V gives CDR1 MNHEY, CDR2 SMNVEV (reference sequence). V gave up 1 base and J gave up 5 bases; unmatched junction bases: 8. The CDR3 nucleotides read TGTGCCAGCAGTTTATTCCCCGGGAGGTTTGACAATGAGCAGTTCTTC. This codes for CASSLFPGRFDNEQFF.

The chain uses TRBV9 and TRBJ2-2; TRBD1 aligns across 7 bases. V lost 0 bases and J lost 3; bases outside the gene matches: 11. The germline CDR1 and CDR2 sequences are SGDLS and YYNGEE. This CDR3 has 18 amino acids. CDR3 loop: CASSVEEEGQPYTGELFF. In DNA, the CDR3 is TGTGCCAGCAGCGTAGAAGAAGAGGGACAGCCATACACCGGGGAGCTGTTTTTT.

In its sample, this clone ranks as large. This chain joins TRBV5-4 and TRBJ2-7, with D possibly being TRBD1 or TRBD2 (6 bases each). Per germline, CDR1 SGHNT and CDR2 YYREEE (reference sequence). This CDR3 region has 15 residues. V lost 4 bases to trimming and J lost 6 bases, with 20 bases between them. The CDR3 loop reads CASSQNPGAASEQYF. CDR3 in DNA: TGTGCCAGCAGCCAAAATCCGGGGGCTGCCTCCGAGCAGTACTTC.

The chain couples TRBV25-1 to TRBJ2-2, with D tentatively TRBD2 (6 bases). CDR3 size: 16 residues. The ends were cut back, 2 bases at V and 4 bases at J, with 14 bases in the middle. Germline CDR1 MGHDK, CDR2 SYGVNS. The CDR3 nucleotides read TGTGCCAGCAGTGAAGTCGGGGGAAGTTTCACCGGGGAGCTGTTTTTT. This codes for CASSEVGGSFTGELFF.

The CDR3 sequence: CASSWTGANYGYTF. As DNA, the CDR3 is TGTGCCAGCAGCTGGACAGGAGCGAACTATGGCTACACCTTC. This chain uses TRBV5-5 with TRBJ1-2; 7 bases agree with TRBD1. This CDR3 is built from 14 residues. Germline-derived CDR1 and CDR2 are SGHKS and YYEKEE (reference sequence). V shed 3 bases and J 2 bases; nucleotides not matched to a gene: 4.

The chain has TRBV5-4 and TRBJ2-1; 13 bases line up with TRBD2. The CDR3 spans 18 residues. J gave up 0 bases and V 4 bases, and 7 bases lay outside the gene matches. The germline V gene has CDR1 SGHNT and CDR2 YYREEE (reference sequence). CDR3 sequence (DNA): TGTGCCAGCAGCCCCGGACTAGCGGGAGTCCTCTCCTACAATGAGCAGTTCTTC. It translates to CASSPGLAGVLSYNEQFF.

The CDR3 here is CASSRTGTLQETQYF. The CDR3 bases are TGCGCCAGCAGCAGGACAGGGACGCTACAAGAGACCCAGTACTTC. The V and J genes are TRBV5-1 and TRBJ2-5, with 8 bases aligning to TRBD1. The CDR3 covers 15 residues. Germline V gene lookup returns CDR1 SGHRS and CDR2 YFSETQ. With V trimmed by 4 bases and J by 2 bases, 7 bases remained unmatched.

The chain carries TRBV27 and TRBJ1-2; no definite D call. Germline CDR1 reads MNHEY; CDR2 reads SMNVEV (reference sequence). The CDR3 loop spans 14 amino acids. V gave up 2 bases and J gave up 5 bases, with 12 bases separating them. The DNA for the CDR3 is TGTGCCAGCAGTTTAAGTGGGGTGGGGTATGGCTACACCTTC. It yields the protein CASSLSGVGYGYTF.

The chain recombines TRBV6-5 with TRBJ2-2; D possibly matches TRBD1 or TRBD2 (6 bases each). CDR1 and CDR2 from the germline V gene are MNHEY and SVGAGI. Trimming removed 4 bases from V and 4 bases from J, with 16 bases in between. The CDR3 totals 16 residues. Here the CDR3 reads CASSSSRGGGTGELFF. CDR3 nucleotides: TGTGCCAGCAGTTCCTCCAGAGGAGGGGGCACCGGGGAGCTGTTTTTT.

This chain joins TRBV5-6 and TRBJ1-6, with D possibly TRBD1 on 6 matching bases. Germline assignment: CDR1 SGHDT and CDR2 YYEEEE. The CDR3 covers 16 residues. Between the trimmed V and J ends, which lost 0 bases and 11 bases, there was a span of 18 bases. The CDR3 sequence: CASSLDGRGNGPPLHF. In DNA, the CDR3 is TGTGCCAGCAGCTTGGACGGCAGGGGAAACGGTCCACCCCTCCACTTT.

The chain is built from TRBV5-1 and TRBJ2-1; 7 nucleotides match TRBD2. Trimming cost V 2 bases and J 2 bases; bases outside gene matches: 4. The germline V gene encodes CDR1 SGHRS and CDR2 YFSETQ. The CDR3 runs 15 residues. Written as DNA, the CDR3 is TGCGCCAGCAGCTTCCCTAGCGGAACCTACAATGAGCAGTTCTTC. It translates to CASSFPSGTYNEQFF. The complete variable domain, with remaining parts taken from reference TRBV5-1 and TRBJ2-1, reads KAGVTQTPRYLIKTRGQQVTLSCSPISGHRSVSWYQQTPGQGLQFLFEYFSETQRNKGNFPGRFSGRQFSNSRSEMNVSTLELGDSALYLCASSFPSGTYNEQFFGPGTRLTVL.

The chain links TRBV6-4 to TRBJ1-5; D is uncertain. The CDR3 is 16 amino acids. Germline lookup yields CDR1 MRHNA and CDR2 SNTAGT. V was shortened by 7 bases and J by 5 bases, with 21 bases between the two germline ends. CDR3 loop: CASISGSCRWDQPQHF. The CDR3 DNA is TGTGCCAGCATCTCCGGGAGTTGTAGGTGGGATCAGCCCCAGCATTTT.

The chain couples TRBV28 to TRBJ1-6; D is perhaps TRBD1 (5 bases). The CDR3 loop spans 17 amino acids. The germline CDR1 and CDR2 sequences are MDHEN and SYDVKM. The V end lost 7 bases, the J end lost 7 bases, and 23 bases lay between the germline ends. The CDR3 DNA is TGTGCCAGCACTACTAAGGGTGTCAGGGTTAGGAATTCACCCCTCCACTTT. Translating gives CASTTKGVRVRNSPLHF.

The genes are TRBV5-4 and TRBJ2-2; 9 bases align to TRBD1. Losses at the gene ends were 4 bases for V and 1 base for J; bases not matched to a gene: 5. The CDR3 totals 16 residues. Germline-derived CDR1 and CDR2 are SGHNT and YYREEE (reference sequence). This CDR3 reads CASSLYRGRNTGELFF. The CDR3 region has the DNA TGTGCCAGCAGCCTATACAGGGGGCGGAACACCGGGGAGCTGTTTTTT. The full variable domain, with the rest looked up from reference TRBV5-4 and TRBJ2-2, is ETGVTQSPTHLIKTRGQQVTLRCSSQSGHNTVSWYQQALGQGPQFIFQYYREEENGRGNFPPRFSGLQFPNYSSELNVNALELDDSALYLCASSLYRGRNTGELFFGEGSRLTVL.

J is TRBJ1-2 and V is TRBV4-2, with 10 bases that match TRBD1. Germline V CDR1 and CDR2: LGHNA, YNFKEQ. This CDR3 contains 13 residues. Losses at the gene ends were 4 bases for V and 12 bases for J; bases not matched to a gene: 8. The CDR3 region is CASSLHRTGGDTF. In DNA form, the CDR3 reads TGTGCCAGCAGCCTCCACCGGACAGGGGGGGACACCTTC.

CDR3 loop: CAWSVGTVNTEAFF. The CDR3 region has the DNA TGTGCCTGGAGTGTAGGGACAGTGAACACTGAAGCTTTCTTT. The V call is TRBV30, the J call TRBJ1-1; 7 bases line up with TRBD1. With 0 bases clipped from V and 0 bases from J, the junction kept 1 base outside the gene matches. Germline V lookup: CDR1 GTSNPN, CDR2 SVGIG (reference sequence). This CDR3 is 14 amino acids long.

The J gene is TRBJ1-1, the V gene TRBV18; weak D call: TRBD1 (6 bases). Germline V gives CDR1 KGHSH, CDR2 LQKENI. V lost 3 bases, J lost 2 bases, and 7 bases lay in between. CDR3 length: 13 amino acids. CDR3 sequence: CASSPGQNTEAFF. The DNA for the CDR3 is TGTGCCAGCTCACCGGGACAAAACACTGAAGCTTTCTTT.

The rearrangement links TRBV28 to TRBJ1-1; TRBD1 aligns across 7 bases. V gave up 1 base and J gave up 6 bases; unmatched junction bases: 2. This CDR3 region has 13 residues. Looked up from germline, CDR1 is MDHEN and CDR2 is SYDVKM. The CDR3 reads CASSLSTGAEAFF. The CDR3 DNA sequence: TGTGCCAGCAGTTTATCAACAGGGGCTGAAGCTTTCTTT.

The rearrangement uses TRBV6-2 or TRBV6-3 and TRBJ1-1; D is perhaps TRBD1 (5 bases). Deletions cut 5 bases from V and 7 bases from J, with 8 bases between. Germline lookup yields CDR1 MNHEY and CDR2 SVGEGT. The CDR3 covers 11 residues. The CDR3 nucleotides read TGTGCCAGCAGTCGGGGGTTTGAAGCTTTCTTT. The encoded protein is CASSRGFEAFF.

The rearrangement joins TRBV19 to TRBJ2-1; 10 nucleotides line up with TRBD1. Looked up from germline, CDR1 is LNHDA and CDR2 is SQIVND (reference sequence). V was pared by 4 bases and J by 8 bases, with 8 bases of the junction left unmatched. The CDR3 totals 15 residues. This CDR3 is CASSTPGQGHHEQFF. The CDR3 region has the DNA TGTGCCAGTAGTACCCCGGGACAGGGGCATCATGAGCAGTTCTTC. Combining the CDR3 with reference TRBV19 and TRBJ2-1 gives the whole variable domain DGGITQSPKYLFRKEGQNVTLSCEQNLNHDAMYWYRQDPGQGLRLIYYSQIVNDFQKGDIAEGYSVSREKKESFPLTVTSAQKNPTAFYLCASSTPGQGHHEQFFGPGTRLTVL.

The rearrangement joins TRBV5-1 to TRBJ2-5; D gene ambiguous. Deletions cut 2 bases from V and 0 bases from J, with 5 bases between. CDR1 and CDR2 (germline): SGHRS, YFSETQ. The CDR3 extends over 13 amino acids. The CDR3 DNA follows: TGCGCCAGCAGCTTCGGGTACCAAGAGACCCAGTACTTC. Protein product: CASSFGYQETQYF.

The chain carries TRBV30 and TRBJ1-6; tentative D call: TRBD1 (5 bases). Germline CDR1 is GTSNPN and CDR2 is SVGIG (reference sequence). This CDR3 comprises 17 residues. The V end lost 1 base, the J end lost 5 bases, and 18 bases lay between the germline ends. CDR3 amino acids: CAWSDERQISDNSPLHF. The DNA for the CDR3 is TGTGCCTGGAGTGATGAGCGACAGATTAGTGATAATTCACCCCTCCACTTT.

The CDR3 DNA sequence: TGTGCCAGTGTCGGGACTGCCTTGAATGAGCAGTTCTTC. This codes for CASVGTALNEQFF. This chain links TRBV6-5 with TRBJ2-1; tentative D call: TRBD2 (6 bases). Germline-derived CDR1 and CDR2 are MNHEY and SVGAGI. The CDR3 spans 13 residues. The V end lost 9 bases, the J end lost 7 bases, and 16 bases lay between the germline ends.

This clone was detected only once. This rearrangement joins TRBV7-3 to TRBJ1-1; the D gene is possibly TRBD1 (6 bases). Germline CDR1 and CDR2: SGHTA and FQGTGA. The CDR3 extends over 15 amino acids. Trimming removed 5 bases from V and 0 bases from J, with 13 bases in between. The CDR3 region has the DNA TGTGCCAGCAGCAAAGAAGACAGGATGAACACTGAAGCTTTCTTT. It encodes CASSKEDRMNTEAFF.

The rearrangement uses TRBV28 and TRBJ2-4; D is possibly TRBD1 (5 bases). This CDR3 region has 12 residues. Trimming pared 7 bases from V and 4 bases from J, leaving 8 bases between. Germline values: CDR1 MDHEN, CDR2 SYDVKM. The chain's CDR3 is CASTTVKNIQYF. For the CDR3, the DNA is TGTGCCAGCACGACAGTGAAAAACATTCAGTACTTC.

V gene TRBV21-1 combines with J gene TRBJ2-5; whether TRBD2, the table's D call, matches the DNA was not checked. TRBV21-1 is described as a pseudogene. This CDR3 has 22 amino acids. In nucleotides, the CDR3 is TGTGCCAGCAGCGCGTTGGGAATCAGAGGGACTAGCGGGAGTAGGGACCAAGAGACCCAGTACTTC. Translating it yields CASSALGIRGTSGSRDQETQYF.